Sequencing of this T cell receptor beta chain was carried out in a study of shared clonotypes between healthy human individuals. To note about this clone: The target antigen is unknown.

Trimming stripped 5 bases from V and 2 bases from J, with 13 bases between. CDR1 is SEHNR and CDR2 is FQNEAQ in the germline V gene (reference sequence). The CDR3 has 14 amino acids. Each PCR replicate from the sorted subsets contained about 180 ng DNA, which is some 32,000 T cell genomes. Repertoires were generated with immunoSEQ multiplex PCR, while TCRdb's copy carries only in-frame clones and drops some. The sample includes about 2.4 million clones, more than 80% of them seen just once. The study, taken as a whole, reports: Clonotype sharing across a few donors was observed for approximately 5% of naive CD4 clonotypes.

V and J are TRBV7-9 and TRBJ2-7, with D uncertain. The sequenced material came from naive CD4+ T cells sorted from blood. Subset in this sample: CD45RA+ positively selected. The TCR comes from a man in his late teens or twenties in good health. CDR3 bases: TGTGCCAGCAGCCCGCGGACCTACCCCTACGAGCAGTACTTC. This sequence encodes CASSPRTYPYEQYF.